This T cell receptor (beta chain) was identified during a study of cytomegalovirus exposure and HLA in healthy donors. Study observations and caveats: Researchers reported that a few CMV-associated chains were confirmed in vitro as CMV antigen-specific. CMV serostatus was the sole immune exposure data available.

Turning to this clone: Its antigen is still unknown.

Use of 60 Vbeta and 13 Jbeta primers characterized the PCR. The repertoire was sequenced with immunoSEQ multiplex PCR; TCRdb's copy has only in-frame clones and lacks some. The sample lists approximately 240,000 clones; around 80% were seen once. V was trimmed by 2 bases and J by 0 bases, leaving 10 bases between them. CDR1 LGHNA and CDR2 YNFKEQ come from the germline V gene. The CDR3 contains 15 residues. What was sequenced was PBMCs. The chain recombines TRBV4-2 with TRBJ1-1; no clear D gene. This clonotype originated in a woman aged 40 to 50 in good health and CMV-seronegative. CDR3 in DNA: TGTGCCAGCAGCCAAATACAGCAGATGAACACTGAAGCTTTCTTT. Amino acids: CASSQIQQMNTEAFF.